This T cell receptor beta chain was sequenced during a study of T cell repertoires in cytomegalovirus infection. Whole-study context: Both recently identified HLA-C-restricted and well-studied HLA-B-restricted CMV epitopes were used in the study. Both a matching HLA type and CMV infection were indicated by public TCR beta signatures. Study conclusions and caveats: Clonotypes of TCR beta that were HLA-C-restricted and CMV-specific dominated the ex vivo response.

V was clipped by 1 base and J by 2 bases; unmatched bases: 12. Germline assignment: CDR1 MNHEY and CDR2 SVGAGI. The CDR3 consists of 18 residues. This clonotype was counted between two and nine times. Its antigen is undetermined. TCRdb ran MiXCR on the reads and lists one entry per CDR3 protein. This table holds roughly 150,000 distinct CDR3 sequences, 32% found once. This chain connects TRBV6-5 to TRBJ2-3, with 7 bases matching TRBD2. The material sequenced was CD8+ T cells from cultured PBMCs, taken from culture after CMV antigen stimulation. This TCR derives from a human donor in good health (CMV status not recorded). Some clones in this sample may be carry-over from other donors' samples. The chain's CDR3 is CASSYYPSPGGLTDTQYF. The CDR3 nucleotides read TGTGCCAGCAGTTACTATCCTAGCCCGGGGGGACTCACAGATACGCAGTATTTT.